These 14 T cell receptor beta chains originate from one sample sequenced in a study of response to subunit inactivated influenza vaccine. One entry per CDR3 protein results from TCRdb running MiXCR on the RT-PCR reads. The table shows around 750,000 distinct CDR3 sequences, with approximately 22% occurring only once. The sequencing used PBMCs from blood, collected roughly 5 days after vaccination. The receptors originated from a man between 50 and 59 years old who received an inactivated influenza vaccine.

This clonotype was observed a few times. V and J are TRBV5-1 and TRBJ2-1, with 10 bases matching TRBD2. Germline assignment: CDR1 SGHRS and CDR2 YFSETQ. This CDR3 contains 17 residues. The ends lost 4 bases at V and 9 bases at J; junction bases unmatched: 16. CDR3 nucleotides: TGCGCCAGCAGCGCAGGGACTAGCGCATTCGACGTAAGTGAGCAGTTCTTC. It specifies CASSAGTSAFDVSEQFF.

The J gene is TRBJ1-2, the V gene TRBV21-1. TRBV21-1 is assigned pseudogene status. This CDR3 comprises 15 residues. The CDR3 protein is CASSKLPPTNYGYTF. Written as DNA, the CDR3 is TGTGCCAGCAGCAAACTTCCACCGACTAACTATGGCTACACCTTC.

There are many counts of this clonotype. The V call is TRBV20-1, the J call TRBJ2-1, with D maybe TRBD2 (7 bases). The germline gives CDR1 DFQATT, CDR2 SNEGSKA (reference sequence). V was clipped by 7 bases and J by 12 bases, with 25 bases between them. The CDR3 sequence is 14 residues long. The CDR3 region has the DNA TGCAGTGTGCCCAAGGCGGGGGCCAAATGGTGGCAGTTCTTC. This codes for CSVPKAGAKWWQFF.

This clonotype has only a few counts. The gene calls are TRBV11-2 and TRBJ1-1, with unresolved D. Trimming removed 3 bases at V and 11 bases at J, with 13 bases between. CDR3 size: 12 residues. The germline gives CDR1 SGHAT, CDR2 FQNNGV. This CDR3 reads CASSFLDGKAFF. The CDR3, as DNA: TGTGCCAGCAGCTTTTTGGACGGGAAGGCTTTCTTT.

The chain combines TRBV15 with TRBJ1-2; D possibly corresponds to TRBD1 (6 bases). Per the germline V gene, CDR1 is LNHNV and CDR2 is YYDKDF (reference sequence). This CDR3 region has 14 residues. Deletions cut 1 base from V and 2 bases from J, with 8 bases between. CDR3 amino acids: CATSRGGGNYGYTF. In DNA, the CDR3 is TGTGCCACCAGCAGAGGAGGGGGGAACTATGGCTACACCTTC.

This clonotype was counted at least ten times. The genes are TRBV29-1 and TRBJ2-7; the D gene is possibly TRBD1 (5 bases). V lost 4 bases to trimming and J lost 0 bases, with 10 bases between them. This CDR3 contains 13 residues. CDR1 is SQVTM and CDR2 is ANQGSEA in the germline V gene. In nucleotides, the CDR3 is TGCAGCGTTGCCAAGACAGTCTCCTACGAGCAGTACTTC. Protein sequence: CSVAKTVSYEQYF.

The chain couples TRBV28 to TRBJ2-5; no clear D gene. With 1 base removed from V and 4 bases from J, the gap between germline ends came to 10 bases. CDR1 and CDR2 (germline): MDHEN, SYDVKM. The CDR3 is made up of 14 amino acids. This CDR3 reads CASSLYYRRETQYF. CDR3 in DNA: TGTGCCAGCAGTTTATACTACAGAAGAGAGACCCAGTACTTC.

This chain uses TRBV6-2 or TRBV6-3 with TRBJ2-1; 7 bases agree with TRBD2. This CDR3 region has 15 residues. V lost 2 bases to trimming and J lost 2 bases; unmatched junction nucleotides: 3. Per germline, CDR1 MNHEY and CDR2 SVGEGT. CDR3 nucleotides: TGTGCCAGCAGTTACATGGGGGGGGCCTACAATGAGCAGTTCTTC. Protein product: CASSYMGGAYNEQFF.

This clonotype was seen a handful of times. The chain uses TRBV29-1 and TRBJ2-3; D uncertain. Trimming took 2 bases from V and 1 from J, leaving 19 bases between them. The CDR3 is 17 amino acids. Germline-derived CDR1 and CDR2 are SQVTM and ANQGSEA. The CDR3 spells CSVEPRAGWVGTDTQYF. Here the CDR3 DNA reads TGCAGCGTTGAACCACGGGCAGGTTGGGTCGGCACAGATACGCAGTATTTT.

This chain links TRBV5-1 with TRBJ2-5; TRBD1 agrees at 10 bases. Germline CDR1 is SGHRS and CDR2 is YFSETQ. V lost 5 bases and J lost 9; bases outside the gene matches: 7. The CDR3 has 13 residues. CDR3 sequence (DNA): TGCGCCAGCAGACGGGACAGGGGTGAGGCCCAGTACTTC. Its translation is CASRRDRGEAQYF.

The CDR3 coding sequence is TGTGCCAGCAGGAGCCTGACTGGACACGGCACAGATACGCAGTATTTT. Protein sequence: CASRSLTGHGTDTQYF. The chain employs TRBV12-3 or TRBV12-4 and TRBJ2-3, with TRBD1 as a possible D gene (5 bases). This CDR3 region has 16 residues. Between the trimmed V and J ends, which lost 6 bases and 1 base, there was a span of 17 bases.

This clonotype was observed many times. The chain has TRBV12-3 or TRBV12-4 and TRBJ1-5; 7 bases align to TRBD1. This CDR3 region has 14 residues. V trimming: 6 bases; J trimming: 3 bases; junction bases outside the gene matches: 5. Written as DNA, the CDR3 is TGTGCCAGCAGCCCGGGACAGTACAATCAGCCCCAGCATTTT. It is translated as CASSPGQYNQPQHF.

This clonotype was recorded many times. The genes are TRBV29-1 and TRBJ2-7; tentatively, D is TRBD1 or TRBD2 (5 bases each). Germline V lookup: CDR1 SQVTM, CDR2 ANQGSEA. This CDR3 spans 13 amino acids. Trimming took 4 bases from V and 5 from J, leaving 15 bases between them. The CDR3 DNA reads TGCAGCGTTGTAAGGGACCGAAGGGACGAGCAGTACTTC. Its protein product is CSVVRDRRDEQYF.

The gene calls are TRBV5-5 and TRBJ1-1; D gene ambiguous. The CDR3 extends over 13 amino acids. V was trimmed by 0 bases and J by 6 bases, leaving 9 bases between them. Germline V gene sequence: CDR1 SGHKS, CDR2 YYEKEE (reference sequence). CDR3 sequence (DNA): TGTGCCAGCAGCTTGGGTAGCGGCGCTGAAGCTTTCTTT. Amino acid sequence: CASSLGSGAEAFF.